Sequencing of this TCR beta chain was carried out in a study of cytotoxic CD8 clonotypes in ibrutinib-treated CLL. In the study overall: The authors obtained response samples at a median of about 11 months of treatment, range 6 to 36.

Per germline, CDR1 MNHEY and CDR2 SVGAGI. V shed 6 bases, J shed 0 bases, and the junction held 5 bases outside the gene matches. The length of the CDR3 is 14 residues. Regarding the study as a whole: Clonality climbed at ibrutinib response, then dropped toward baseline at progression. Rare overall, public clonotypes shrank or held steady under therapy. Sustained-remission and progressing patients had different sampling times.

TCRdb keeps only in-frame clones here, not all; method: immunoSEQ multiplex PCR. Of under 30,000 clones listed, more than 75% are singletons. A note on this clone: Its antigen is currently unknown. Other DNA sequences in the same sample also yield this CDR3.

The TCR sequence derives from a human donor with chronic lymphocytic leukemia. The sequencing used PBMCs, collected after 36 months of ibrutinib treatment. This chain joins TRBV6-5 and TRBJ2-7; 7 bases map to TRBD1. The CDR3 spells CASRAGTASYEQYF. Here the CDR3 DNA reads TGTGCCAGCAGGGCCGGGACAGCCTCCTACGAGCAGTACTTC.